This TCR beta chain comes out of a study of T-cell reconstitution after alpha-beta-depleted transplantation in children. To note about this clonotype: Its antigen is unknown.

Germline V gene data show CDR1 as SGHAT and CDR2 as FQNNGV. V was cut by 5 bases and J by 8 bases, with 17 bases left in between. The CDR3 loop spans 14 amino acids. It was with unique molecular identifiers that the TCRbeta library was prepared. TCRdb called the PCR reads again in MiXCR, with one record for every CDR3 protein. The sample holds 550,000 to 800,000 distinct CDR3 sequences, under 15% seen once. Study-level findings and limits: Reported findings indicate that, about two months after transplant, alpha-beta T cells came from several hundred expanded clones, which were derived from non-depleted graft cells. From surviving recipient T cells and thymic progenitors came the high day-60 TCRbeta diversity observed in some patients. It was newly produced T cells that mostly accounted for T-cell counts and diversity one year after transplant.

Sequencing was performed on PBMCs, taken before TCRalphabeta/CD19-depleted stem cell transplant. The V call is TRBV11-2, the J call TRBJ2-3; D is unresolved. The receptor was isolated from a girl aged 2 to 9 with congenital amegakaryocytic thrombocytopenia, due to receive a stem cell transplant. CDR3: CASSPPGPQTTQYF. CDR3 DNA: TGTGCCAGCAGCCCCCCGGGCCCCCAGACTACGCAGTATTTT. Full variable domain (outside the CDR3, taken from reference TRBV11-2 and TRBJ2-3): EAGVAQSPRYKIIEKRQSVAFWCNPISGHATLYWYQQILGQGPKLLIQFQNNGVVDDSQLPKDRFSAERLKGVDSTLKIQPAKLEDSAVYLCASSPPGPQTTQYFGPGTRLTVL.